This T cell receptor beta chain was recovered during a study of blood T cell repertoires in COVID-19. The overall study: COVID-19 samples collected from the United States, Italy and Spain covered acute and convalescent phases. The analysed material was cDNA or gDNA that came from T cells, B-cell-depleted T cells, or PBMCs.

How the authors handled the data: Quantification of nucleated cells was approximated via reference gene primer amplification. Assay used: immunoSEQ multiplex PCR; TCRdb lists only in-frame clones, some missing. V and J calls and clone size are copied from that table; D and trimming were computed from the DNA. The sample shows 45,000 to 55,000 clones, roughly 84% of them seen only once. The V gene end was trimmed by 2 bases and the J gene end by 1 base; junction bases not matched to a gene: 5. CDR1 and CDR2 from the germline V gene are SGHAT and FQDESV (reference sequence). CDR3 length: 15 residues. The clonotype comes from a man aged 70 or older with active COVID-19. The chain is built from TRBV11-1 and TRBJ2-7, with 7 bases lining up with TRBD1. Sample: peripheral blood. This CDR3 is CASSLNNRGSYEQYF. The CDR3 DNA reads TGTGCCAGCAGCTTAAATAACAGGGGATCCTACGAGCAGTACTTC.